A single sample gave rise to the 21 T cell receptor beta chains below, sequenced in a study of T-cell memory formation after mild COVID-19. TCRdb ran MiXCR on the 5' RACE reads and lists one entry per CDR3 protein. The sample lists a few hundred thousand distinct CDR3 sequences, roughly 17% seen once, with 22% in the top ten. The sequenced material came from PBMCs or a T cell subset sorted from them (not recorded which). The receptor source for this set is a man between 18 and 35 years old who had mild COVID-19 (a few samples of this study predate the infection). Cell type and time point are not known.

The chain joins TRBV6-6 to TRBJ1-1, with D hard to call. V dropped 0 bases and J dropped 1 base, with 9 bases sitting between them. Germline loops: CDR1 MNHNY, CDR2 SVGAGI (reference sequence). CDR3 size: 15 residues. CDR3 nucleotide sequence: TGTGCCAGCAGTTACTCCGAGGTCCGGAACACTGAAGCTTTCTTT. Translating gives CASSYSEVRNTEAFF.

The chain combines TRBV7-3 with TRBJ2-2; D is undetermined. The CDR3 length is 12 residues. The ends were cut back, 5 bases at V and 6 bases at J, with 7 bases in the middle. Per germline, CDR1 SGHTA and CDR2 FQGTGA. CDR3 residues: CASSAVAGELFF. Here the CDR3 DNA reads TGTGCCAGCAGCGCGGTGGCCGGGGAGCTGTTTTTT. Supplemented by reference TRBV7-3 and TRBJ2-2, the full variable domain reads GAGVSQTPSNKVTEKGKYVELRCDPISGHTALYWYRQSLGQGPEFLIYFQGTGAADDSGLPNDRFFAVRPEGSVSTLKIQRTERGDSAVYLCASSAVAGELFFGEGSRLTVL.

The genes are TRBV19 and TRBJ1-5, with D hard to call. Trimming took off 1 base at V and 5 bases at J, with 6 bases between the two ends. The CDR3 totals 13 residues. Germline loops: CDR1 LNHDA, CDR2 SQIVND (reference sequence). CDR3 in DNA: TGTGCCAGTAGTATAGCCCTACATCAGCCCCAGCATTTT. Amino acid sequence: CASSIALHQPQHF.

The chain employs TRBV3-1 and TRBJ1-1, with a possible D match to TRBD1 (5 bases). The germline gives CDR1 LGHDT, CDR2 YNNKEL (reference sequence). The CDR3 has 14 residues. Between the trimmed V and J ends, which lost 2 bases and 1 base, there was a span of 8 bases. As DNA, the CDR3 is TGTGCCAGCAGCCAAAGGGGAGCGAACACTGAAGCTTTCTTT. It encodes CASSQRGANTEAFF.

This chain connects TRBV7-2 to TRBJ2-5, with unresolved D. There are 14 residues in the CDR3. CDR1 is SGHTA, CDR2 FQGNSA, per germline. Trimming left V 2 bases short and J 3 bases short, with 10 bases between. The CDR3 region is CASSLNGRKETQYF. CDR3 coding DNA: TGTGCCAGCAGCTTAAACGGACGGAAAGAGACCCAGTACTTC.

This clonotype was seen a few times. The CDR3 DNA is TGTGCCAGCAGCCAAGGTGTTGTCCCGTCCGCGAACTATGGCTACACCTTC. This gives the protein CASSQGVVPSANYGYTF. This chain joins TRBV3-1 and TRBJ1-2; D is ambiguous. The CDR3 is 17 residues long. Germline CDR1 reads LGHDT; CDR2 reads YNNKEL (reference sequence). V gave up 1 base and J gave up 2 bases, with 17 bases separating them.

This chain uses TRBV10-3 with TRBJ2-5, with D unclear. The V end was cut by 4 bases, the J end by 3 bases, with 3 bases between. Germline-derived CDR1 and CDR2 are ENHRY and SYGVKD. This CDR3 region has 11 residues. CDR3 region: CAISVEETQYF. CDR3 nucleotides: TGTGCCATCAGTGTAGAAGAGACCCAGTACTTC.

The J gene is TRBJ2-7, the V gene TRBV19; 7 positions agree with TRBD1. The V segment lost 7 bases and the J segment 3 bases; nucleotides outside the gene matches: 6. Germline CDR1 and CDR2: LNHDA and SQIVND (reference sequence). There are 13 residues in the CDR3. The CDR3 DNA sequence: TGTGCCAGTAAGAAGACAGGGTTCTACGAGCAGTACTTC. Amino acids: CASKKTGFYEQYF.

The chain combines TRBV25-1 with TRBJ1-2; D is uncertain. Germline CDR1 and CDR2: MGHDK and SYGVNS. This CDR3 has 12 residues. Trimming stripped 4 bases from V and 8 bases from J, with 11 bases between. The CDR3 bases are TGTGCCAGCAGTGGCTACACACGAGGCTACACCTTC. This gives the protein CASSGYTRGYTF.

For the CDR3, the DNA is TGTGCCAGCAGCCAAGTAACTGGGGCCAACGTCCTGACTTTC. Its translation is CASSQVTGANVLTF. V and J are TRBV3-1 and TRBJ2-6; no definite D call. The germline V and J ends were trimmed by 1 base and 2 bases, with 3 bases remaining between them. Germline assignment: CDR1 LGHDT and CDR2 YNNKEL (reference sequence). The CDR3 loop spans 14 amino acids.

A few counts support this clonotype. The chain recombines TRBV18 with TRBJ1-2; D ambiguous. Trimming left V 6 bases short and J 2 bases short, with 13 bases between. The CDR3 contains 14 residues. Germline CDR1 KGHSH, CDR2 LQKENI. This CDR3 is CASSPEDGNYGYTF. CDR3 nucleotides: TGTGCCAGCTCGCCAGAGGACGGGAACTATGGCTACACCTTC. The entire variable domain, with the rest obtained from reference TRBV18 and TRBJ1-2, is as follows: NAGVMQNPRHLVRRRGQEARLRCSPMKGHSHVYWYRQLPEEGLKFMVYLQKENIIDESGMPKERFSAEFPKEGPSILRIQQVVRGDSAAYFCASSPEDGNYGYTFGSGTRLTVV.

The CDR3 sequence: CASSLYRGYGYTF. Written as DNA, the CDR3 is TGTGCCAGCAGCCTATACAGGGGCTATGGCTACACCTTC. The chain carries TRBV3-2 and TRBJ1-2; no check of the table's D call, TRBD1, against the DNA was made. TRBV3-2 is marked as a pseudogene. The CDR3 has 13 residues.

There are a few counts of this clonotype. This chain connects TRBV6-5 to TRBJ2-5; tentatively, D is TRBD2 (6 bases). CDR1 and CDR2 (germline): MNHEY, SVGAGI. V lost 6 bases, J lost 5 bases, and 22 bases lay in between. This CDR3 has 16 amino acids. Here the CDR3 reads CASRPRLDERKETQYF. The CDR3 DNA reads as TGTGCCAGCAGACCGAGACTAGATGAGCGCAAGGAGACCCAGTACTTC.

Only a few counts were recorded for this clonotype. CDR3 protein: CAISESWNTEAFF. CDR3 bases: TGTGCCATCAGTGAGTCGTGGAACACTGAAGCTTTCTTT. The rearrangement uses TRBV10-3 and TRBJ1-1; the D is unclear. CDR3 length: 13 residues. The V gene lost 0 bases and the J gene lost 1 base, with 3 bases spanning the gap. In germline, CDR1 is ENHRY, CDR2 SYGVKD.

Only a few counts were recorded for this clonotype. The chain recombines TRBV6-6 with TRBJ2-2, with TRBD1 as a possible D gene (5 bases). Germline V gene lookup returns CDR1 MNHNY and CDR2 SVGAGI (reference sequence). Trimming took 5 bases from V and 5 from J, leaving 9 bases between them. The CDR3 is made up of 13 amino acids. The CDR3 DNA sequence: TGTGCCAGCAGTCAGGGTTTTACCGGGGAGCTGTTTTTT. The encoded protein is CASSQGFTGELFF.

This clonotype was seen just once. As DNA, the CDR3 is TGTGCCAGCTCATCGGACAGGGAGGTTGGAGATACGCAGTATTTT. Protein: CASSSDREVGDTQYF. The chain is built from TRBV18 and TRBJ2-3, with 8 bases fitting TRBD1. CDR3 length: 15 amino acids. J gave up 5 bases and V 5 bases, and 9 bases lay outside the gene matches. Germline lookup yields CDR1 KGHSH and CDR2 LQKENI.

The genes are TRBV6-5 and TRBJ2-1; a possible D gene is TRBD2 (5 bases). This CDR3 is 17 amino acids long. Germline CDR1 reads MNHEY; CDR2 reads SVGAGI. The ends were cut back, 5 bases at V and 2 bases at J, with 19 bases in the middle. CDR3 nucleotide sequence: TGTGCCAGCAGTCCCCCCCCCTGGAGGATTCCCTACAATGAGCAGTTCTTC. This gives the protein CASSPPPWRIPYNEQFF.

In its sample, this clonotype was seen a few times. The V gene is TRBV6-5, the J gene TRBJ1-2; 8 nucleotides line up with TRBD1. The germline gives CDR1 MNHEY, CDR2 SVGAGI. V lost 5 bases, J lost 8 bases, and 16 bases stayed unmatched. The CDR3 consists of 16 residues. The CDR3 loop reads CASSELEDRVGRGYTF. In DNA, the CDR3 is TGTGCCAGCAGTGAACTAGAGGACAGGGTCGGGCGGGGCTACACCTTC.

The chain links TRBV5-1 to TRBJ2-7; 9 nucleotides align to TRBD1. The CDR3 contains 14 residues. The germline V gene encodes CDR1 SGHRS and CDR2 YFSETQ. V dropped 3 bases and J dropped 3; count of bases not matched to a gene: 4. Written as DNA, the CDR3 is TGCGCCAGCAGCTGGGGACAGGGAGGCTACGAGCAGTACTTC. Its translation: CASSWGQGGYEQYF.

The rearrangement joins TRBV27 to TRBJ1-1; D unresolved. Per the germline V gene, CDR1 is MNHEY and CDR2 is SMNVEV (reference sequence). The V and J ends lost 5 bases and 0 bases respectively, with 7 bases between them. CDR3 length equals 13 residues. Written as DNA, the CDR3 is TGTGCCAGCAGTCCATGGGTGAACACTGAAGCTTTCTTT. This gives the protein CASSPWVNTEAFF.

The J gene is TRBJ1-1, the V gene TRBV4-3; D is uncertain. This CDR3 has 14 residues. The V end was cut by 1 base, the J end by 3 bases, with 9 bases between. Per germline, CDR1 LGHNA and CDR2 YSLEER. The CDR3 reads CASSQVAGDTEAFF. DNA for the CDR3: TGCGCCAGCAGCCAAGTGGCAGGCGACACTGAAGCTTTCTTT.